These T cell receptor beta chains were read from a single sample in a study of blood T cell repertoires in COVID-19. Repertoires were generated with immunoSEQ multiplex PCR, while TCRdb's copy carries only in-frame clones and drops some. The repertoire includes roughly 110,000 clones, 70% to 85% of them detected once, and 11% to 15% sits in the top ten. Sequenced sample: peripheral blood. The receptors stem from an older woman with acute or convalescent COVID-19. Both conserved end residues are part of each CDR3. Fields, in order: CDR3 length, D gene, clone size, V gene, J gene, CDR3 protein, CDR3 DNA. A D gene is named only where the DNA matches it firmly. Some rows have no size entry. The others give once, few or many, or a class for an expanded clone.

16	NA	once	TRBV6-5	TRBJ1-6	CASSYSGGSYNSPLHF	TGTGCCAGCAGTTACTCCGGGGGATCCTATAATTCACCCCTCCACTTT
16	NA	NA	TRBV5-4	TRBJ1-3	CASSSRLSGAGNTIYF	TGTGCCAGCAGCTCCCGATTGTCCGGGGCTGGAAACACCATATATTTT
14	NA	NA	TRBV5-1	TRBJ2-5	CASSPDSIEETQYF	TGCGCCAGCAGCCCAGACTCCATCGAGGAGACCCAGTACTTC
13	TRBD1	NA	TRBV6-5	TRBJ1-2	CASSLGTGIGYTF	TGTGCCAGCAGTCTCGGGACAGGGATCGGCTACACCTTC
15	TRBD2	NA	TRBV10-1	TRBJ2-5	CASSPNDRPGGTQYF	TGCGCCAGCAGCCCCAATGACCGCCCGGGAGGGACCCAGTACTTC
15	NA	NA	TRBV9	TRBJ2-7	CASSAGTIRTGEQYF	TGTGCCAGCAGCGCCGGGACAATTAGAACGGGCGAGCAGTACTTC
12	TRBD2	NA	TRBV6-5	TRBJ2-1	CASSYQREREIF	TGTGCCAGCAGTTACCAGCGGGAGAGGGAGATCTTC
13	TRBD1	few	TRBV19	TRBJ1-2	CASSGQGPYGYTF	TGTGCCAGTAGCGGACAGGGCCCCTATGGCTACACCTTC
12	NA	few	TRBV12-3/TRBV12-4	TRBJ1-1	CASETARTEAFF	TGTGCCAGCGAGACAGCTAGGACTGAAGCTTTCTTT
14	NA	once	TRBV3-1/TRBV3-2	TRBJ1-4	CASSQGGGPGKLFF	TGTGCCAGCAGCCAAGGTGGAGGGCCCGGAAAACTGTTTTTT
16	TRBD2	NA	TRBV4-1	TRBJ2-7	CASSQVPGLATYEQYF	TGCGCCAGCAGCCAAGTCCCGGGACTAGCGACCTACGAGCAGTACTTC
16	NA	NA	TRBV25-1	TRBJ2-4	CASSELPQGDKNIQYF	TGTGCCAGCAGTGAACTTCCACAGGGAGACAAAAACATTCAGTACTTC
15	TRBD2	NA	TRBV29-1	TRBJ2-7	CSPSPTSGFTYEQYF	TGCAGCCCCTCACCGACTAGCGGGTTTACCTACGAGCAGTACTTC
15	NA	once	TRBV7-3	TRBJ2-3	CASRNGLSPTDTQYF	TGTGCCAGCAGGAATGGACTATCCCCCACAGATACGCAGTATTTT
13	NA	NA	TRBV7-9	TRBJ2-5	CASSLNREETQYF	TGTGCCAGCAGCTTAAACAGGGAAGAGACCCAGTACTTC
14	TRBD1	NA	TRBV5-1	TRBJ1-1	CASSLAQGAGEAFF	TGCGCCAGCAGCTTGGCACAGGGGGCAGGTGAAGCTTTCTTT
15	TRBD2	NA	TRBV4-2	TRBJ2-7	CASSPSDRAGGEQYF	TGTGCCAGCAGCCCTTCGGACCGAGCGGGGGGCGAGCAGTACTTC
16	NA	NA	TRBV28	TRBJ2-2	CASRPVGSWNTGELFF	TGTGCCAGCAGGCCTGTGGGTAGCTGGAACACCGGGGAGCTGTTTTTT
14	TRBD1	few	TRBV7-9	TRBJ1-2	CASSPTGGSYGYTF	TGTGCCAGCAGCCCGACAGGGGGCTCCTACGGCTACACCTTC
15	NA	NA	TRBV7-9	TRBJ2-5	CASSLGGSLAETQYF	TGTGCCAGCAGCTTAGGGGGTAGCCTAGCAGAGACCCAGTACTTC
13	NA	NA	TRBV11-2	TRBJ2-5	CASSLDLEETQYF	TGTGCCAGCAGCTTAGATTTGGAGGAGACCCAGTACTTC
13	TRBD2	NA	TRBV20-1	TRBJ2-1	CSASSGGYNEQFF	TGCAGTGCTAGTAGCGGGGGGTACAATGAGCAGTTCTTC
16	TRBD1	NA	TRBV7-2	TRBJ1-1	CASSRTGDLMNTEAFF	TGTGCCAGCAGCCGGACAGGGGATTTGATGAACACTGAAGCTTTCTTT
13	TRBD1	NA	TRBV28	TRBJ2-7	CAHQRQGVYEQYF	TGTGCCCACCAACGGCAGGGGGTATACGAGCAGTACTTC
14	NA	NA	TRBV27	TRBJ1-4	CASSSSLLLEKLFF	TGTGCCAGCAGTTCGAGTTTATTGTTAGAAAAACTGTTTTTT
20	TRBD1	NA	TRBV10-1	TRBJ2-2	CASSEFSGQVHSGKVGELFF	TGCGCCAGCAGTGAGTTTTCGGGACAGGTACACTCCGGGAAGGTCGGGGAGCTGTTTTTT
16	TRBD2	NA	TRBV28	TRBJ2-1	CASSRSRLASYNEQFF	TGTGCCAGCAGCCGCTCCCGACTAGCCTCGTACAATGAGCAGTTCTTC
14	TRBD2	NA	TRBV2	TRBJ2-1	CASTREGTYNEQFF	TGTGCCAGCACGCGGGAGGGCACCTACAATGAGCAGTTCTTC
18	NA	NA	TRBV5-1	TRBJ1-4	CASSIGQPLGYTNEKLFF	TGCGCCAGCAGCATCGGACAGCCCCTGGGGTATACTAATGAAAAACTGTTTTTT
13	NA	NA	TRBV6-5	TRBJ2-5	CASRATGRETQYF	TGTGCCAGCCGGGCCACAGGGAGAGAGACCCAGTACTTC
15	TRBD1	NA	TRBV4-1	TRBJ2-1	CASSQRQGVYNEQFF	TGCGCCAGCAGCCAAAGGCAGGGGGTTTACAATGAGCAGTTCTTC
15	NA	NA	TRBV19	TRBJ2-7	CASSSGHSRIYEQYF	TGTGCCAGTAGTAGTGGACACTCACGTATCTACGAGCAGTACTTC
15	TRBD1	NA	TRBV30	TRBJ1-1	CAWSPGTGIFAEAFF	TGTGCCTGGAGTCCCGGGACAGGAATATTTGCTGAAGCTTTCTTT
14	NA	NA	TRBV18	TRBJ2-1	CASSLGTLDNEQFF	TGTGCCAGCTCACTAGGGACATTGGACAATGAGCAGTTCTTC
13	TRBD1	NA	TRBV5-4	TRBJ1-2	CASRPQGDYGYTF	TGTGCCAGCAGGCCACAGGGGGACTATGGCTACACCTTC
11	TRBD1	NA	TRBV20-1	TRBJ1-2	CSAWDRAGYTF	TGCAGTGCTTGGGACAGAGCTGGCTACACCTTC
16	TRBD1	once	TRBV20-1	TRBJ2-7	CSASVRGTGNNYEQYF	TGCAGTGCTAGTGTAAGGGGGACAGGGAATAATTACGAGCAGTACTTC
16	TRBD1	NA	TRBV7-9	TRBJ1-2	CASSRPGTDKNYGYTF	TGTGCCAGCTCTCGCCCCGGGACAGATAAAAACTATGGCTACACCTTC
17	NA	few	TRBV11-3	TRBJ2-6	CASSLASSGFGANVLTF	TGTGCCAGCAGCTTAGCATCTTCGGGGTTCGGGGCCAACGTCCTGACTTTC
17	TRBD1	NA	TRBV5-4	TRBJ2-7	CASSWETGTGGSKEQYF	TGTGCCAGCAGCTGGGAGACCGGGACAGGGGGTTCGAAAGAGCAGTACTTC
16	NA	few	TRBV27	TRBJ1-6	CASRGGLNYFNSPLHF	TGTGCCAGCAGGGGAGGCCTCAACTACTTTAATTCACCCCTCCACTTT
15	NA	NA	TRBV3-1/TRBV3-2	TRBJ1-2	CASSQGSRLPYGYTF	TGTGCCAGCAGCCAAGGGTCCAGGCTTCCATATGGCTACACCTTC
16	TRBD2	NA	TRBV7-2	TRBJ2-1	CASSPWTSGERNEQFF	TGTGCCAGCAGCCCTTGGACTAGCGGTGAACGCAATGAGCAGTTCTTC
14	NA	NA	TRBV3-1/TRBV3-2	TRBJ1-1	CASSRTTGNTEAFF	TGTGCCAGCAGCCGAACTACAGGAAACACTGAAGCTTTCTTT
14	NA	once	TRBV10-3	TRBJ2-7	CAISERQDSYEQYF	TGTGCCATCAGTGAGCGACAGGATTCCTACGAGCAGTACTTC
12	NA	NA	TRBV14	TRBJ2-3	CASSQAPHTQYF	TGTGCCAGCAGCCAAGCCCCTCATACGCAGTATTTT
10	TRBD1	NA	TRBV2	TRBJ1-3	CASTGGLIHF	TGTGCCAGCACAGGGGGCTTAATTCATTTT